This T cell receptor (beta chain) came from a study of cytomegalovirus exposure and HLA in healthy donors. There are a few counts of this clone. Its cognate antigen is unknown. Study results and limitations: What was likely a sequencing artifact was a cluster of highly shared sequence variants. Overall, 164 TCR beta chains were annotated as cytomegalovirus-associated.

V lost 5 bases to trimming and J lost 3 bases; unmatched junction nucleotides: 8. Germline V lookup: CDR1 SGHTA, CDR2 FQGNSA. This CDR3 spans 15 amino acids. The PCR used 60 Vbeta and 13 Jbeta primers. The assay was immunoSEQ multiplex PCR, and TCRdb's table has in-frame clones only and misses some. The sample includes 90,000 to 110,000 clones, about an eighth of them seen just once. This receptor was obtained from a man between 35 and 55 years old in good health and CMV-seropositive. Sequencing was carried out using PBMCs. The rearrangement links TRBV7-2 to TRBJ2-7; 9 bases agree with TRBD2. The CDR3: CASSPGLASIYEQYF. In DNA form, the CDR3 reads TGTGCCAGCAGCCCCGGACTAGCGTCGATCTACGAGCAGTACTTC.